The 12 T cell receptor beta chains listed next were all sequenced from one sample in a study of radiotherapy plus CTLA-4 blockade in lung cancer. The table came from immunoSEQ multiplex PCR; TCRdb's copy has only in-frame clones and leaves some out. The sample yields some 37,000 clones, approximately 72% seen once. The sequences come from peripheral blood, collected from a patient treated with radiotherapy plus ipilimumab. Source of these receptors: a human donor with non-small cell lung cancer who had stable disease on radiotherapy plus ipilimumab.

V usage is TRBV28 and J usage is TRBJ1-3; D gene uncertain. Between the trimmed V and J ends, which lost 3 bases and 3 bases, there was a span of 12 bases. The CDR3 runs to 15 residues. Germline CDR1 reads MDHEN; CDR2 reads SYDVKM. In nucleotides, the CDR3 is TGTGCCAGCAGTTTTGCGGGGTATAGTGGAAACACCATATATTTT. The encoded protein is CASSFAGYSGNTIYF.

The V gene is TRBV2, the J gene TRBJ1-2, with 7 bases aligning to TRBD1. V was pared by 5 bases and J by 2 bases, with 14 bases of the junction left unmatched. Germline CDR1 and CDR2: SNHLY and FYNNEI. The CDR3 sequence is 17 residues long. The CDR3 loop is CASSPTLTGTLNYGYTF. CDR3 DNA sequence: TGTGCCAGCAGTCCAACCCTGACAGGGACTTTGAACTATGGCTACACCTTC.

V gene TRBV14 combines with J gene TRBJ1-2; D is uncertain. V gave up 4 bases and J gave up 4 bases, with 7 bases separating them. The CDR3 sequence is 12 residues long. CDR1 is SGHDN and CDR2 is FVKESK in the germline V gene. The CDR3 region has the DNA TGTGCCAGCAGCCCGAGTTCCTATGGCTACACCTTC. This sequence encodes CASSPSSYGYTF.

The rearrangement links TRBV7-2 to TRBJ1-2; 9 positions match TRBD1. Germline CDR1 is SGHTA and CDR2 is FQGNSA. V lost 5 bases to trimming and J lost 4 bases; unmatched junction nucleotides: 5. This CDR3 has 14 residues. The CDR3 is CASSTGQGTYGYTF. The CDR3 DNA reads as TGTGCCAGCAGCACCGGACAGGGGACCTATGGCTACACCTTC. Together with reference TRBV7-2 and TRBJ1-2, the CDR3 gives the full variable domain: GAGVSQSPSNKVTEKGKDVELRCDPISGHTALYWYRQSLGQGLEFLIYFQGNSAPDKSGLPSDRFSAERTGGSVSTLTIQRTQQEDSAVYLCASSTGQGTYGYTFGSGTRLTVV.

The J gene is TRBJ2-2, the V gene TRBV18, with D possibly matching TRBD2 (5 bases). Germline CDR1 KGHSH, CDR2 LQKENI. The CDR3 is 16 amino acids. Between the trimmed V and J ends, which lost 0 bases and 4 bases, there was a span of 12 bases. The CDR3 protein is CASSPPGRGGTGELFF. The DNA of the CDR3 is TGTGCCAGCTCACCACCGGGTCGCGGAGGCACCGGGGAGCTGTTTTTT.

This chain links TRBV21-1 with TRBJ2-7; the table gives TRBD2 as D, unverified against the DNA. TRBV21-1 is listed as a pseudogene. The CDR3 is 16 residues long. The CDR3 loop is CASSTGVTQLTYEQYF. The CDR3 coding sequence is TGTGCCAGCAGCACTGGTGTCACGCAACTAACCTACGAGCAGTACTTC.

The chain employs TRBV5-8 and TRBJ1-2, with D perhaps TRBD1 (6 bases). From germline, CDR1 is SGHTS and CDR2 YDEGEE. The CDR3 extends over 17 amino acids. V was pared by 3 bases and J by 4 bases, with 22 bases between. This CDR3 reads CASSSGRRTDQAYGYTF. For the CDR3, the DNA is TGTGCCAGCAGCTCTGGCCGCAGGACAGACCAGGCCTATGGCTACACCTTC.

The V gene is TRBV30, the J gene TRBJ1-3; D is possibly TRBD1 (5 bases). This CDR3 spans 15 amino acids. V was shortened by 5 bases and J by 3 bases, with 17 bases between the two germline ends. CDR1 and CDR2 from the germline V gene are GTSNPN and SVGIG (reference sequence). The chain's CDR3 is CAWRLRVEGGNTIYF. CDR3 coding DNA: TGTGCCTGGCGACTCAGGGTGGAGGGTGGAAACACCATATATTTT. Full variable domain (outside the CDR3, taken from reference TRBV30 and TRBJ1-3): SQTIHQWPATLVQPVGSPLSLECTVEGTSNPNLYWYRQAAGRGLQLLFYSVGIGQISSEVPQNLSASRPQDRQFILSSKKLLLSDSGFYLCAWRLRVEGGNTIYFGEGSWLTVV.

Only one count was recorded for this clone. This sequence joins TRBV4-3 and TRBJ1-5; tentative D call: TRBD1 (5 bases). The CDR3 extends over 14 amino acids. Germline V gives CDR1 LGHNA, CDR2 YSLEER. Trimming shortened V by 0 bases and J by 4 bases, and 7 bases separated the two germline ends. CDR3 sequence reads: CASSQDRGNQPQHF. In DNA, the CDR3 is TGCGCCAGCAGCCAAGATAGGGGTAATCAGCCCCAGCATTTT.

This rearrangement joins TRBV11-3 to TRBJ2-1; 9 bases line up with TRBD1. Germline V CDR1 and CDR2: SGHNT, YENEEA. Trimming cost V 3 bases and J 5 bases; bases outside gene matches: 5. The CDR3 is 15 residues long. The CDR3 sequence is CASSLGTGINNEQFF. Written as DNA, the CDR3 is TGTGCCAGCAGCTTGGGGACAGGGATAAACAATGAGCAGTTCTTC.

The rearrangement joins TRBV29-1 to TRBJ1-5; perhaps TRBD1 as D (6 bases). V was shortened by 4 bases and J by 6 bases, with 16 bases between the two germline ends. Germline V CDR1 and CDR2: SQVTM, ANQGSEA. The CDR3 length is 14 residues. The DNA of the CDR3 is TGCAGCGTTGCGGGACATCTCCGAGGTCAGCCCCAGCATTTT. Amino acid sequence: CSVAGHLRGQPQHF. Supplemented by reference TRBV29-1 and TRBJ1-5, the full variable domain reads SAVISQKPSRDICQRGTSLTIQCQVDSQVTMMFWYRQQPGQSLTLIATANQGSEATYESGFVIDKFPISRPNLTFSTLTVSNMSPEDSSIYLCSVAGHLRGQPQHFGDGTRLSIL.

V gene TRBV18 combines with J gene TRBJ2-7, with TRBD2 matching 9 bases. The CDR3 has 14 residues. J was trimmed by 3 bases and V by 5 bases; bases with no gene match: 5. Germline V CDR1 and CDR2: KGHSH, LQKENI. The CDR3 coding sequence is TGTGCCAGCTCAAGTCGACTAGCGGACTACGAGCAGTACTTC. Encoded protein: CASSSRLADYEQYF.